Listed below are T cell receptor beta chains from one sample, sequenced in a study of T cell responses to AZD1222 COVID-19 vaccine. The table came from immunoSEQ multiplex PCR; TCRdb's copy has only in-frame clones and leaves some out. The sample lists approximately 99,000 clones, roughly 90% seen once, with roughly 3% in the top ten. The sequenced sample was peripheral blood, obtained on day 0 of MenACWY control vaccination. The receptors were gathered from an adult in good health. CDR3s include the opening cysteine and the closing phenylalanine or tryptophan. D genes are given only for firm matches. Clone size, where shown, is once, few, many, or a class for clones that have expanded.

clone_size j_call d_call v_call cdr3_aa cdr3_nt
. TRBJ1-3 . TRBV19 CASSARDYLAFAGNTIYF TGTGCCAGTAGCGCCCGGGACTATCTGGCTTTTGCTGGAAACACCATATATTTT
. TRBJ2-1 . TRBV6-2/TRBV6-3 CASSYWLGPKNYNEQFF TGTGCCAGCAGTTACTGGCTGGGCCCCAAGAACTACAATGAGCAGTTCTTC
. TRBJ1-6 . TRBV2 CARQVRGTGGNSPLHF TGTGCCCGACAGGTCCGGGGTACCGGAGGTAATTCACCCCTCCACTTT
. TRBJ2-1 . TRBV30 CARAYYNEQFF TGTGCCCGAGCGTACTACAATGAGCAGTTCTTC
. TRBJ1-2 TRBD1 TRBV5-1 CASSHGQGAGYTF TGCGCCAGCAGCCATGGACAGGGTGCTGGCTACACCTTC
. TRBJ2-2 TRBD2 TRBV11-2 CASSLLAGTNTGELFF TGTGCCAGCAGCCTACTAGCGGGGACCAACACCGGGGAGCTGTTTTTT
. TRBJ1-4 . TRBV6-1 CASSEHYPATNEKLFF TGTGCCAGCAGTGAACATTACCCGGCAACTAATGAAAAACTGTTTTTT
few TRBJ2-7 . TRBV10-1 CARSRIALIPFPYEQYF TGCGCCCGATCCCGAATTGCCCTTATACCTTTCCCATACGAGCAGTACTTC
. TRBJ1-6 . TRBV25-1 CASRGLSRTSSYNSPLHF TGTGCCAGCAGAGGCCTCTCCAGGACGAGTTCCTATAATTCACCCCTCCACTTT
. TRBJ2-1 . TRBV3-1/TRBV3-2 CASSMPSGTASSYNEQFF TGTGCCAGCAGCATGCCCTCCGGGACGGCGAGCTCCTACAATGAGCAGTTCTTC
. TRBJ2-1 TRBD2 TRBV6-2/TRBV6-3 CASSYPTSGGYNEQFF TGTGCCAGCAGTTATCCCACTAGCGGGGGATACAATGAGCAGTTCTTC
. TRBJ1-2 . TRBV7-9 CASSPPGLHTGGYTF TGTGCCAGCAGCCCACCGGGACTCCACACAGGAGGCTACACCTTC
. TRBJ2-7 TRBD1 TRBV5-1 CASRPRTGWHEQYF TGCGCCAGCAGACCTAGGACAGGGTGGCACGAGCAGTACTTC
few TRBJ1-4 . TRBV6-5 CASSYREVSEKLFF TGTGCCAGCAGTTATAGGGAAGTGTCAGAAAAACTGTTTTTT
. TRBJ2-5 . TRBV11-2 CASSLAGPTQYF TGTGCCAGCAGCTTAGCCGGCCCGACCCAGTACTTC
. TRBJ1-2 TRBD1 TRBV2 CASSDGQGLTYGYTF TGTGCCAGCAGTGATGGACAGGGGTTGACCTATGGCTACACCTTC
. TRBJ1-2 TRBD1 TRBV4-1 CASSQVGDRAISGYTF TGCGCCAGCAGCCAAGTAGGGGACAGGGCAATCAGTGGCTACACCTTC
. TRBJ2-7 TRBD1 TRBV5-4 CASSPSPGTGASYEQYF TGTGCCAGCAGCCCATCACCCGGGACAGGCGCCTCCTACGAGCAGTACTTC
. TRBJ1-2 . TRBV10-3 CAISESTGYGVGYTF TGTGCCATCAGTGAGTCGACGGGTTACGGGGTCGGCTACACCTTC
. TRBJ2-1 TRBD1 TRBV29-1 CSVAGTGKGYNEQFF TGCAGCGTCGCCGGGACAGGGAAGGGATACAATGAGCAGTTCTTC
. TRBJ2-5 . TRBV27 CASSSPKGTQYF TGTGCCAGCAGTTCCCCGAAGGGGACCCAGTACTTC
once TRBJ1-4 TRBD1 TRBV4-2 CASSRPTGTTNEKLFF TGTGCCAGCAGCCGCCCGACAGGGACAACTAATGAAAAACTGTTTTTT
. TRBJ2-3 TRBD2 TRBV4-2 CASSPLSTSGGTDTQYF TGTGCCAGCAGCCCTTTATCGACTAGCGGGGGCACAGATACGCAGTATTTT
. TRBJ1-2 . TRBV9 CASSVAPTNYGYTF TGTGCCAGCAGCGTAGCCCCGACGAACTATGGCTACACCTTC